This is a list of T cell receptor beta chains from one sample in a study of cytotoxic CD8 clonotypes in ibrutinib-treated CLL. Sequencing used immunoSEQ multiplex PCR; TCRdb keeps in-frame clones, though not all of them. The sample records 70,000 to 80,000 clones, around 78% being singletons. The input for sequencing was PBMCs, taken after 24 months of ibrutinib treatment. The receptors derive from a human donor with chronic lymphocytic leukemia. Each CDR3 is given with its conserved first and last residue. The D gene is left open where the match is weak. Clone size is given for some rows only: seen once, a few or many times, or a class if the clone is expanded.

V gene,clone size,D gene,J gene,CDR3 protein,CDR3 DNA
TRBV28,few,NA,TRBJ1-1,CASSLYSMNTEAFF,TGTGCCAGCAGTTTATACAGCATGAACACTGAAGCTTTCTTT
TRBV9,few,NA,TRBJ2-3,CASSEPSRDTQYF,TGTGCCAGCAGTGAGCCTTCGAGAGATACGCAGTATTTT
TRBV25-1,NA,TRBD2,TRBJ2-1,CASGTSGSDHLQFF,TGTGCCAGCGGCACTAGCGGCTCGGACCATTTACAGTTCTTC
TRBV5-1,NA,NA,TRBJ2-1,CASSLFTGSYNEQFF,TGCGCCAGCAGCTTGTTCACAGGGTCCTACAATGAGCAGTTCTTC
TRBV20-1,NA,NA,TRBJ2-5,CSASQETQYF,TGCAGTGCTAGCCAAGAGACCCAGTACTTC
TRBV6-1,NA,NA,TRBJ1-4,CASRGGSTTNEKLFF,TGTGCCAGCAGAGGAGGGAGCACAACTAATGAAAAACTGTTTTTT
TRBV5-5,NA,TRBD1,TRBJ2-7,CASSLAGTGGLSYEQYF,TGTGCCAGCAGCTTGGCAGGTACAGGGGGCCTTTCCTACGAGCAGTACTTC
TRBV7-9,NA,TRBD2,TRBJ2-7,CASSEAGGAYEQYF,TGTGCCAGCAGCGAAGCGGGAGGTGCCTACGAGCAGTACTTC
TRBV27,NA,NA,TRBJ1-2,CASSQRGQGFTWAGGYTF,TGTGCCAGCAGTCAACGCGGGCAGGGCTTTACATGGGCGGGTGGCTACACCTTC
TRBV11-2,NA,NA,TRBJ2-5,CASSPSGAYQETQYF,TGTGCCAGCAGCCCCTCGGGTGCGTACCAAGAGACCCAGTACTTC
TRBV10-3,once,NA,TRBJ2-5,CAISDKVGSETQYF,TGTGCCATCAGTGATAAAGTCGGGAGTGAGACCCAGTACTTC
TRBV15,few,NA,TRBJ2-1,CATSRDPPARQFF,TGTGCCACCAGCAGAGACCCCCCAGCGCGACAGTTCTTC
TRBV5-1,NA,TRBD2,TRBJ2-1,CASSSLLAGVGNEQFF,TGCGCCAGCAGCTCGTTACTAGCGGGAGTAGGGAATGAGCAGTTCTTC
TRBV29-1,once,TRBD2,TRBJ2-3,CSAFSGSTDTQYF,TGCAGCGCCTTTAGCGGGAGCACAGATACGCAGTATTTT
TRBV2,NA,TRBD1,TRBJ2-7,CASRKIRDRIYEQYF,TGTGCCAGCAGAAAGATCCGGGACAGAATCTACGAGCAGTACTTC
TRBV4-2,NA,TRBD1,TRBJ2-4,CASSQDGGQNIQYF,TGTGCCAGCAGCCAAGATGGGGGACAGAACATTCAGTACTTC
TRBV6-5,NA,NA,TRBJ2-1,CASSYSTLVDEQFF,TGTGCCAGCAGTTACTCGACACTAGTCGATGAGCAGTTCTTC
TRBV4-1,NA,NA,TRBJ1-5,CASSHQTGSNQPQHF,TGCGCCAGCAGCCATCAGACAGGTAGCAATCAGCCCCAGCATTTT
TRBV5-5,NA,TRBD2,TRBJ2-1,CASSWGLADGKVPYEQFF,TGTGCCAGCAGCTGGGGACTAGCGGACGGGAAGGTACCGTACGAGCAGTTCTTC
TRBV13,NA,TRBD2,TRBJ2-1,CASSLGLAGGSYNEQFF,TGTGCCAGCAGCTTAGGGTTGGCGGGAGGGTCCTACAATGAGCAGTTCTTC
TRBV4-3,NA,TRBD1,TRBJ1-3,CASSQDTSGQWGNTIYF,TGCGCCAGCAGCCAAGACACTTCGGGACAGTGGGGAAACACCATATATTTT
TRBV9,few,NA,TRBJ1-4,CASSVGTGEKLFF,TGTGCCAGCAGCGTAGGGACGGGTGAAAAACTGTTTTTT
TRBV10-3,NA,NA,TRBJ1-4,CAISQGNHEKLFF,TGTGCCATCAGCCAGGGGAATCATGAAAAACTGTTTTTT
TRBV5-1,NA,NA,TRBJ1-4,CASSLGGRGEKLFF,TGCGCCAGCAGCTTGGGGGGGCGAGGGGAAAAACTGTTTTTT
TRBV5-6,NA,NA,TRBJ1-5,CASSLRFRGQPQHF,TGTGCCAGCAGCTTGAGATTTCGGGGCCAGCCCCAGCATTTT
TRBV6-6,NA,TRBD2,TRBJ2-4,CASSSTGGAKNIQYF,TGTGCCAGCAGTTCGACGGGGGGGGCCAAAAACATTCAGTACTTC
TRBV28,few,TRBD1,TRBJ2-5,CASSLGDRDQETQYF,TGTGCCAGCAGTTTAGGGGACAGAGATCAAGAGACCCAGTACTTC
TRBV7-3,NA,TRBD2,TRBJ2-1,CASSLTAGVGNEQFF,TGTGCCAGCAGCTTAACAGCGGGAGTGGGGAATGAGCAGTTCTTC